Each of the 14 T cell receptor beta chains below was sequenced from the same sample in a study of quantifying T cell responses using KT2 cells. At the level of the study: cDNA was made from DNase-treated RNA using alpha and beta constant primers.

An oligo carrying a UMI was ligated to the cDNA 3' end. First-round PCR used 4 cycles and beta primers RC1.1 and RC1.2 covering TRBC1 and TRBC2. Via MiXCR, TCRdb re-called the UMI-ligation and nested PCR reads, giving one row per CDR3 protein. The sample yields tens of thousands of distinct CDR3 sequences, under 14% seen once. The specimen was PBMCs spiked with cells of the T cell clone KT2. Every receptor here comes from a human donor.

There are a few counts of this clonotype. The chain carries TRBV20-1 and TRBJ1-5, with D uncertain. The CDR3 extends over 16 amino acids. V gave up 4 bases and J gave up 0 bases, with 16 bases separating them. CDR1 is DFQATT, CDR2 SNEGSKA, per germline (reference sequence). DNA for the CDR3: TGCAGTGCTATCGACCGTATCGAGTATAGCAATCAGCCCCAGCATTTT. Its translation is CSAIDRIEYSNQPQHF.

The chain recombines TRBV4-1 with TRBJ2-1; 14 bases fit TRBD2. The DNA end favors TRBJ2-7, so the J call may be wrong. From germline, CDR1 is MGHRA and CDR2 YSYEKL. The length of the CDR3 is 16 residues. CDR3 DNA sequence: TGCGCCAGCAGCCCCTCGGGACTAGCGGGGGCCAATGAGCAGTACTTC. Its protein is CASSPSGLAGANEQYF.

The chain is built from TRBV7-2 and TRBJ2-7; TRBD1 matches 7 bases. After removal of 3 bases from V and 2 bases from J, the junction contained 7 bases not matched to a gene. Per germline, CDR1 SGHTA and CDR2 FQGNSA. This CDR3 is built from 15 residues. The CDR3 protein is CASSFRTGLAYEQYF. The CDR3 DNA reads as TGTGCCAGCAGCTTCCGGACAGGACTCGCCTACGAGCAGTACTTC.

The chain carries TRBV11-2 and TRBJ2-5; D unresolved. The germline V gene encodes CDR1 SGHAT and CDR2 FQNNGV. V was cut by 0 bases and J by 5 bases, with 7 bases left in between. This CDR3 region has 13 residues. The CDR3 DNA is TGTGCCAGCAGCTTAGAGGTCATGGAGACCCAGTACTTC. Protein sequence: CASSLEVMETQYF. Variable domain in full (rest from reference TRBV11-2 and TRBJ2-5): EAGVAQSPRYKIIEKRQSVAFWCNPISGHATLYWYQQILGQGPKLLIQFQNNGVVDDSQLPKDRFSAERLKGVDSTLKIQPAKLEDSAVYLCASSLEVMETQYFGPGTRLLVL.

The chain recombines TRBV6-5 with TRBJ2-5; 9 bases line up with TRBD2. V lost 6 bases to trimming and J lost 4 bases; unmatched junction nucleotides: 9. CDR3 length: 15 residues. Germline V gene lookup returns CDR1 MNHEY and CDR2 SVGAGI. CDR3 DNA sequence: TGTGCCAGCAGCCGGAGCGGGGGGTCCGTAGAGACCCAGTACTTC. This translates into CASSRSGGSVETQYF.

The J gene is TRBJ1-1, the V gene TRBV4-3; D possibly corresponds to TRBD1 (5 bases). CDR1 and CDR2 (germline): LGHNA, YSLEER. The CDR3 consists of 14 residues. V was pared by 1 base and J by 3 bases, with 9 bases between. CDR3 DNA sequence: TGCGCCAGCAGCCAAGTTGCCAGGGACACTGAAGCTTTCTTT. Residues: CASSQVARDTEAFF.

This clonotype has just a few counts. This chain connects TRBV7-2 to TRBJ2-3; 9 nucleotides line up with TRBD2. Germline V gives CDR1 SGHTA, CDR2 FQGNSA. This CDR3 comprises 19 residues. The trim removed 4 bases at V and 0 bases at J, leaving 14 bases unmatched. The CDR3 bases are TGTGCCAGCAGCTACCCTACCAGGACTAGCGCATCAAGCACAGATACGCAGTATTTT. Protein product: CASSYPTRTSASSTDTQYF.

This clonotype was recorded a few times. The chain employs TRBV12-3 or TRBV12-4 and TRBJ2-2; unclear D gene. The CDR3 length is 15 residues. V was cut by 6 bases and J by 3 bases, with 14 bases left in between. The CDR3 spells CASRVGRIHTGELFF. In DNA form, the CDR3 reads TGTGCCAGCAGGGTTGGACGGATACACACCGGGGAGCTGTTTTTT.

This clonotype has more than one count but fewer than ten. The chain has TRBV5-6 and TRBJ1-2, with 10 bases that match TRBD1. The CDR3 is made up of 14 amino acids. V trimming: 3 bases; J trimming: 3 bases; junction bases outside the gene matches: 2. CDR1 is SGHDT, CDR2 YYEEEE, per germline. The CDR3 region is CASSWDRGYYGYTF. The CDR3 coding sequence is TGTGCCAGCAGCTGGGACAGGGGCTACTATGGCTACACCTTC.

Ten or more counts support this clonotype. The chain recombines TRBV12-3 or TRBV12-4 with TRBJ1-1; D not certain. This CDR3 spans 15 amino acids. The germline V and J ends were trimmed by 0 bases and 5 bases, with 13 bases remaining between them. This CDR3 is CASSLAGSTSTEAFF. Written as DNA, the CDR3 is TGTGCCAGCAGTTTAGCAGGGTCCACCTCAACTGAAGCTTTCTTT.

This clonotype showed up just a few times. This chain uses TRBV7-2 with TRBJ1-4; D is perhaps TRBD1 (5 bases). Trimming pared 5 bases from V and 13 bases from J, leaving 20 bases between. CDR3 length: 14 residues. Germline V gene lookup returns CDR1 SGHTA and CDR2 FQGNSA. The CDR3 DNA sequence: TGTGCCAGCAGCCTTGGACGGGGGGTTGAGGGACTGTTTTTT. It yields the protein CASSLGRGVEGLFF. Variable domain in full (rest from reference TRBV7-2 and TRBJ1-4): GAGVSQSPSNKVTEKGKDVELRCDPISGHTALYWYRQSLGQGLEFLIYFQGNSAPDKSGLPSDRFSAERTGGSVSTLTIQRTQQEDSAVYLCASSLGRGVEGLFFGSGTQLSVL.

The sample holds a few counts of this clonotype. The J gene is TRBJ2-6, the V gene TRBV2; unclear D gene. The germline V gene has CDR1 SNHLY and CDR2 FYNNEI. The V end lost 6 bases, the J end lost 0 bases, and 9 bases lay between the germline ends. This CDR3 comprises 15 residues. CDR3 bases: TGTGCCAGCAGCCCCGACAACTCTGGGGCCAACGTCCTGACTTTC. Translated: CASSPDNSGANVLTF. The complete variable domain, with remaining parts taken from reference TRBV2 and TRBJ2-6, reads EPEVTQTPSHQVTQMGQEVILRCVPISNHLYFYWYRQILGQKVEFLVSFYNNEISEKSEIFDDQFSVERPDGSNFTLKIRSTKLEDSAMYFCASSPDNSGANVLTFGAGSRLTVL.

Only a few counts were recorded for this clonotype. The chain joins TRBV20-1 to TRBJ2-1, with TRBD2 matching over 15 bases. The V gene end was trimmed by 2 bases and the J gene end by 9 bases; junction bases not matched to a gene: 8. This CDR3 is built from 16 residues. Germline CDR1 is DFQATT and CDR2 is SNEGSKA (reference sequence). The CDR3 region has the DNA TGCAGTGCTAGATCTCCTCGGACTAGCGGGAGGGGTGAGCAGTTCTTC. This encodes CSARSPRTSGRGEQFF.

This clonotype was observed many times. This chain links TRBV20-1 with TRBJ2-5, with TRBD2 matching 11 bases. Germline V gene lookup returns CDR1 DFQATT and CDR2 SNEGSKA (reference sequence). After removal of 0 bases from V and 4 bases from J, the junction contained 4 bases not matched to a gene. The CDR3 sequence is 15 residues long. CDR3 bases: TGCAGTGCTAGAGACTCCGGGACTAGCGGAGAGACCCAGTACTTC. Translation gives CSARDSGTSGETQYF.